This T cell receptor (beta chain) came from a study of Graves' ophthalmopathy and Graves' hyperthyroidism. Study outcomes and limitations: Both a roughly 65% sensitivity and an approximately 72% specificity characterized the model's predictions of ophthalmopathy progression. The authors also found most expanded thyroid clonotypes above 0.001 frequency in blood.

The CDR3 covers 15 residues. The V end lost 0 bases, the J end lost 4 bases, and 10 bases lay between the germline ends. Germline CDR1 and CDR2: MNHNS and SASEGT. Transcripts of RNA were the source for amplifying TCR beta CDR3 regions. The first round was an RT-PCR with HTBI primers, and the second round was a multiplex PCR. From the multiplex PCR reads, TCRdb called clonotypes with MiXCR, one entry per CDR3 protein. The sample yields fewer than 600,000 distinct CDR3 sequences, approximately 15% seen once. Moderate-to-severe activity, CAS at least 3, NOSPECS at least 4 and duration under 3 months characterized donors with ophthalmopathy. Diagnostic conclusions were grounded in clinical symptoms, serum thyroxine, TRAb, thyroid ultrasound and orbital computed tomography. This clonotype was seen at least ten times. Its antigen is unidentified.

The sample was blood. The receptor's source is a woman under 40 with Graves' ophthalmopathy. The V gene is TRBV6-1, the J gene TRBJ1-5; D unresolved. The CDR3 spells CASSEASLRNQPQHF. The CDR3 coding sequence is TGTGCCAGCAGTGAAGCTAGCTTAAGGAATCAGCCCCAGCATTTT.